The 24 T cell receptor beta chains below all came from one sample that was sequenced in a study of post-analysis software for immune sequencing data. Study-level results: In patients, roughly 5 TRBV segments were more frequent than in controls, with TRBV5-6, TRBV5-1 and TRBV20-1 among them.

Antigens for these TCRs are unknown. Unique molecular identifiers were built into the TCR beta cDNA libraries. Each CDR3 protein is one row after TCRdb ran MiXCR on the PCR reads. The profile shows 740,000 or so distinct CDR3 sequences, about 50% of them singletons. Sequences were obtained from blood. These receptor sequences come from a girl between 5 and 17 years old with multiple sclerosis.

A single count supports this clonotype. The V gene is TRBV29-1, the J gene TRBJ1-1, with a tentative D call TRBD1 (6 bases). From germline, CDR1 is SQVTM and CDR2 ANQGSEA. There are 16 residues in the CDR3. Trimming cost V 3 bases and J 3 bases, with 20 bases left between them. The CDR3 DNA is TGCAGCGTTGAGGGCCCGGACAGAACATTCCACACTGAAGCTTTCTTT. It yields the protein CSVEGPDRTFHTEAFF.

Here the CDR3 DNA reads TGTGCCAGCAGCCGCCCGGACGGCTACACCTTC. It is translated as CASSRPDGYTF. The rearrangement uses TRBV13 and TRBJ1-2; D unresolved. Germline V gene sequence: CDR1 PRHDT, CDR2 FYEKMQ (reference sequence). V lost 5 bases to trimming and J lost 8 bases, with 9 bases between them. The CDR3 totals 11 residues.

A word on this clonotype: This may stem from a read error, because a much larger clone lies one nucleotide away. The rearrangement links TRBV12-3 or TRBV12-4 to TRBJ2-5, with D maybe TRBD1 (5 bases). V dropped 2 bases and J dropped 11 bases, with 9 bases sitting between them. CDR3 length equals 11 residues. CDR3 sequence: CASSLLGVQYF. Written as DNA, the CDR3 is TGTGCCAGCAGTTTATTAGGGGTGCAGTACTTC.

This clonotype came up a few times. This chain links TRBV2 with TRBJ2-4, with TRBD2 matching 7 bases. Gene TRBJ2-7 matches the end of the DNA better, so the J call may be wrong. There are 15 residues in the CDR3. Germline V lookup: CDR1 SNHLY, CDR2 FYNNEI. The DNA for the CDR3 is TGTGCCAGCGGGATAGCTGGGGGAGGGGCCTACGAGCAGTACTTC. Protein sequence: CASGIAGGGAYEQYF.

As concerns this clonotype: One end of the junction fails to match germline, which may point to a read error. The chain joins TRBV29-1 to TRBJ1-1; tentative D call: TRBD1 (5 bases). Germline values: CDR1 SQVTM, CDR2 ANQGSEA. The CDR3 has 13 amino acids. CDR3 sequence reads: CSVGAGRNTEAFF. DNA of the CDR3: TGCAGCGTTGGGGCAGGGAGGAACACTGAGGCTTTCTTT.

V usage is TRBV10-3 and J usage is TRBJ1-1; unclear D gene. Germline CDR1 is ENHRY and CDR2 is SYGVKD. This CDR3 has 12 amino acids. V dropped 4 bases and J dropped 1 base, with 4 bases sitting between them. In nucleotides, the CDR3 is TGTGCCATCAGTGGAGGGAACACTGAAGCTTTCTTT. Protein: CAISGGNTEAFF.

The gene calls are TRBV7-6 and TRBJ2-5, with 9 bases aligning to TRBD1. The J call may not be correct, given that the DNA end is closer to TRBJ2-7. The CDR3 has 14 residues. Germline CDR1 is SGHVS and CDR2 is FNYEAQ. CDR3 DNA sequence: TGTGCCAGCAGCTTGGGACAGGGTCTTCTCGAGCAGTACTTC. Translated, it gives CASSLGQGLLEQYF.

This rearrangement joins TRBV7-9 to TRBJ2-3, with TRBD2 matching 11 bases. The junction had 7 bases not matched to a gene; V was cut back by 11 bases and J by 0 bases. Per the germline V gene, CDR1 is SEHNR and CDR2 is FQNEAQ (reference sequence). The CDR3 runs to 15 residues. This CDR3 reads CASSGGTWSTDTQYF. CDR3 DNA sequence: TGTGCCTCTAGCGGGGGGACATGGAGCACAGATACGCAGTATTTT.

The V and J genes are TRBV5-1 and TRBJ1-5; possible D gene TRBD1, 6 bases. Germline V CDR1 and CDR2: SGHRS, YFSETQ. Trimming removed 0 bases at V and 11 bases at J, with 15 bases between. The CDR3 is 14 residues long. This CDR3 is CASSLEGGQETQHF. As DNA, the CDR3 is TGCGCCAGCAGCTTGGAAGGGGGGCAAGAGACCCAGCATTTT.

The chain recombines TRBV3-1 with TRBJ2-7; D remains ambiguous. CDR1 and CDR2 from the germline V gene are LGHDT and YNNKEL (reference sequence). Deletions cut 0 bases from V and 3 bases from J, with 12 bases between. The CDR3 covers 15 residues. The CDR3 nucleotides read TGTGCCAGCAGCCAAGATATGGGGTTGGGCTACGAGCAGTACTTC. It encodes CASSQDMGLGYEQYF.

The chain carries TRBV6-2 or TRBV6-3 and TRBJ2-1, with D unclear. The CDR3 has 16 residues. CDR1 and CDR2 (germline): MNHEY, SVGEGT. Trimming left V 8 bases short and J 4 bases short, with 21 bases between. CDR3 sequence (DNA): TGTGCCAGCTCGCCCCGACCCCCCCGTAATTACAATGAGCAGTTCTTC. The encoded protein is CASSPRPPRNYNEQFF.

The CDR3 here is CATSDPGGPNTGELFF. CDR3 DNA sequence: TGTGCCACCAGTGATCCGGGGGGGCCTAACACCGGGGAGCTGTTTTTT. The gene calls are TRBV24-1 and TRBJ2-2; 8 bases agree with TRBD2. Trimming removed 3 bases from V and 2 bases from J; junction bases left unmatched: 4. The CDR3 consists of 16 residues. Germline loops: CDR1 KGHDR, CDR2 SFDVKD.

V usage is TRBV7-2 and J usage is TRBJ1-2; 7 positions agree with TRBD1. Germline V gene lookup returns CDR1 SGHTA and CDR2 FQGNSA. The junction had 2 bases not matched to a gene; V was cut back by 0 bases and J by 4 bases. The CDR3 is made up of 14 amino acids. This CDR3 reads CASSLATGTYGYTF. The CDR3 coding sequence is TGTGCCAGCAGCTTAGCGACAGGGACCTATGGCTACACCTTC.

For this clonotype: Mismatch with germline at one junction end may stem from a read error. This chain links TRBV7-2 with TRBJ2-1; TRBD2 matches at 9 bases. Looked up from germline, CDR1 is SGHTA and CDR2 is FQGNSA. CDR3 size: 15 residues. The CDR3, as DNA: TGTGCCGGCAGCCCGAGGGGAGCGGGGGGAAATGAGCAGTTCTTC. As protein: CAGSPRGAGGNEQFF. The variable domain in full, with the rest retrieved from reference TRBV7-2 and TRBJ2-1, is GAGVSQSPSNKVTEKGKDVELRCDPISGHTALYWYRQSLGQGLEFLIYFQGNSAPDKSGLPSDRFSAERTGGSVSTLTIQRTQQEDSAVYLCAGSPRGAGGNEQFFGPGTRLTVL.

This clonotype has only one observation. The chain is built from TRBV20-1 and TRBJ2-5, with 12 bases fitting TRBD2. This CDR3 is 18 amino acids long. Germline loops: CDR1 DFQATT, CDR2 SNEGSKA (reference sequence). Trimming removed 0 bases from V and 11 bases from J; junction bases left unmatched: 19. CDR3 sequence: CSARDRKASGRAGNEQYF. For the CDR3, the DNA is TGCAGTGCTAGAGATAGGAAGGCTAGCGGGAGGGCCGGCAATGAGCAGTACTTC.

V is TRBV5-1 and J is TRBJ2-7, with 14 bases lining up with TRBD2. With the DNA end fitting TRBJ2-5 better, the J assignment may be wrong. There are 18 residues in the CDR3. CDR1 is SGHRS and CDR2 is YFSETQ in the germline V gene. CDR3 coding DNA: TGCGCCAGCAGCCCCGGACTAGCGGGAGGACTCGGCCAAGAGACCCAGTACTTC. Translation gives CASSPGLAGGLGQETQYF.

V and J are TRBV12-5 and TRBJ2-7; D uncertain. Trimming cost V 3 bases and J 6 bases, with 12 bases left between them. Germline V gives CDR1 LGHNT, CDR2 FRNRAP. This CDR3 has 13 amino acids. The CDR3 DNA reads TGTGCTAGTGGTTTTAAGACCGCCTCCGAGCAGTACTTC. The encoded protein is CASGFKTASEQYF.

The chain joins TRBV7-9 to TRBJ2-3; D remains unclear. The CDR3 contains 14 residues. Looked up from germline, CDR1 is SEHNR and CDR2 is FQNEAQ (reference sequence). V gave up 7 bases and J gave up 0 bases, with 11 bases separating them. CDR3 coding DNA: TGTGCCAGCATCAAGGTGGACAGCACAGATACGCAGTATTTT. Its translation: CASIKVDSTDTQYF.

CDR3 protein: CASSKNRGGETQYF. The CDR3 nucleotides read TGTGCCAGCAGTAAAAACAGGGGTGGGGAGACCCAGTACTTC. The rearrangement links TRBV6-5 to TRBJ2-5; 7 nucleotides agree with TRBD1. The CDR3 has 14 residues. Germline V CDR1 and CDR2: MNHEY, SVGAGI. V shed 5 bases, J shed 5 bases, and the junction held 8 bases outside the gene matches.

The CDR3 DNA reads as TGCAGTGCTAGAGATCCTTCCTCTTCCCTCCTTTACGAGCAGTACTTC. The encoded protein is CSARDPSSSLLYEQYF. This chain joins TRBV20-1 and TRBJ2-4; D not certain. The J call may be in error: the DNA end matches TRBJ2-7 better. The germline V gene encodes CDR1 DFQATT and CDR2 SNEGSKA (reference sequence). The CDR3 is made up of 16 amino acids.

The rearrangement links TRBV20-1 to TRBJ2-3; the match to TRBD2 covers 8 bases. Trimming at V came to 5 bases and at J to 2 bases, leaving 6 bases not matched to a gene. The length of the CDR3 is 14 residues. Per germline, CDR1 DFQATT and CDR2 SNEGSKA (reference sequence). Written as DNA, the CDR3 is TGCAGTGCTCCCGGGAGGGGTTTCACAGATACGCAGTATTTT. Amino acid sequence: CSAPGRGFTDTQYF.

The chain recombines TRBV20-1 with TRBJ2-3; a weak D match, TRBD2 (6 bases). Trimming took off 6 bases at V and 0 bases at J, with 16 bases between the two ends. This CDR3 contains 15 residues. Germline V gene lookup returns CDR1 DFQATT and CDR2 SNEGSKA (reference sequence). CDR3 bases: TGCAGTGCCGGAGGGCAGACTATTAGCACAGATACGCAGTATTTT. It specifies CSAGGQTISTDTQYF.

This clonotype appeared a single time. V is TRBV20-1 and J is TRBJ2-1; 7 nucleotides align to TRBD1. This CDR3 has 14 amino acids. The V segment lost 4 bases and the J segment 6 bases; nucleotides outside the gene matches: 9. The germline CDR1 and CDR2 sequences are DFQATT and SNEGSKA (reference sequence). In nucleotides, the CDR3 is TGCAGTGCTATCGACAGGGAGCAGCTCAATGAGCAGTTCTTC. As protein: CSAIDREQLNEQFF.

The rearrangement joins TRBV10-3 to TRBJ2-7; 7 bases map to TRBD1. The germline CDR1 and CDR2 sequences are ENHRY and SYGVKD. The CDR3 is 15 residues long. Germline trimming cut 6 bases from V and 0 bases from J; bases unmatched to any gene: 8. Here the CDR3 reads CAISAGTVNSYEQYF. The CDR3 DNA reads TGTGCCATCAGCGCCGGGACAGTTAACTCCTACGAGCAGTACTTC.